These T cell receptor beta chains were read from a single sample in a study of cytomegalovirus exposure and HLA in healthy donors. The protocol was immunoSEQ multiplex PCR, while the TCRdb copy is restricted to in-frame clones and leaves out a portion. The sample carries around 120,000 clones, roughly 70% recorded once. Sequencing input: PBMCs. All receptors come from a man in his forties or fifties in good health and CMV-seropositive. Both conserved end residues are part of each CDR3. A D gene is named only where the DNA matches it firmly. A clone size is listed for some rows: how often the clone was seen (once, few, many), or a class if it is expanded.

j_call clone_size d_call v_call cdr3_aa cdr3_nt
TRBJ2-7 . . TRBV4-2 CASSQEPGQSYEQYF TGTGCCAGCAGCCAAGAGCCAGGGCAGTCCTACGAGCAGTACTTC
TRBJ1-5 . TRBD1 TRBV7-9 CASSPGTGAHQPQHF TGTGCCAGCAGCCCCGGGACAGGGGCACATCAGCCCCAGCATTTT
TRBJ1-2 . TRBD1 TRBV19 CASSIRTGGPLLYGYTF TGTGCCAGTAGTATCCGGACAGGAGGCCCCCTCCTCTATGGCTACACCTTC
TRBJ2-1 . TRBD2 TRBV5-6 CASSLNREAYNEQFF TGTGCCAGCAGCTTGAATCGGGAGGCTTACAATGAGCAGTTCTTC
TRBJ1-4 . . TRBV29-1 CSGGTENEKLFF TGCAGCGGCGGGACTGAGAATGAAAAACTGTTTTTT
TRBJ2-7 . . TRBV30 CAWSVLEQYF TGTGCCTGGAGTGTACTCGAGCAGTACTTC
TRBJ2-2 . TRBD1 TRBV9 CASSPTPGQGDTGELFF TGTGCCAGCAGTCCTACACCGGGACAGGGAGACACCGGGGAGCTGTTTTTT
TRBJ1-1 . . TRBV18 CASSFEASGGTEAFF TGTGCCAGCTCATTCGAGGCCTCGGGAGGGACTGAAGCTTTCTTT
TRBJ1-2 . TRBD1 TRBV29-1 CSVRQGSSYGYTF TGCAGCGTAAGACAGGGGAGTAGCTATGGCTACACCTTC
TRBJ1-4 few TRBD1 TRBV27 CASSTQTGNNEKLFF TGTGCCAGCAGTACCCAGACAGGGAATAATGAAAAACTGTTTTTT
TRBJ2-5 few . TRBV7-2 CASSPNGGTETQYF TGTGCCAGCAGCCCCAACGGGGGTACTGAGACCCAGTACTTC
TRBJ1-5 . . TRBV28 CASSLRTENQPQHF TGTGCCAGCAGTTTAAGGACAGAAAATCAGCCCCAGCATTTT
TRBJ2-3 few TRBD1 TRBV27 CASSSTRDRVVDTQYF TGTGCCAGCAGCTCGACCCGGGACAGGGTTGTGGATACGCAGTATTTT
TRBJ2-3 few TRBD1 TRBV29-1 CSVVFVGQGTDTQYF TGCAGCGTTGTATTCGTCGGACAGGGAACAGATACGCAGTATTTT
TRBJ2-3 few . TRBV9 CASSRLMEGDTQYF TGTGCCAGCAGCCGGTTGATGGAGGGTGATACGCAGTATTTT
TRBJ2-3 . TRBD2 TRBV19 CASSIGERDARDTQYF TGTGCCAGTAGTATTGGTGAGCGGGATGCGAGAGATACGCAGTATTTT
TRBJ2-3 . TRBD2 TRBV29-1 CSVQGAVLAGDTTDTQYF TGCAGCGTTCAGGGGGCAGTTCTAGCGGGAGATACCACAGATACGCAGTATTTT
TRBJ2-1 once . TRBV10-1 CASSESLRGNEQFF TGCGCCAGCAGTGAGAGCTTGAGGGGGAATGAGCAGTTCTTC
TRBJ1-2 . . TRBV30 CAWSVHGNYGYTF TGTGCCTGGAGTGTACATGGCAACTATGGCTACACCTTC
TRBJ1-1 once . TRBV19 CASSGGHREAFF TGTGCCAGTAGTGGGGGACACCGAGAAGCTTTCTTT
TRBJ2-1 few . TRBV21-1 CASYVFDNEQFF TGTGCCAGCTATGTCTTCGACAATGAGCAGTTCTTC
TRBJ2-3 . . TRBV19 CASSIAGAGDTQYF TGTGCCAGTAGTATAGCGGGAGCGGGAGATACGCAGTATTTT
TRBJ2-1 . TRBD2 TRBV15 CATSSETILLAGDGDEQFF TGTGCCACCAGCTCCGAAACCATTCTACTAGCGGGAGACGGGGATGAGCAGTTCTTC
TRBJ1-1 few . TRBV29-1 CSVRGINTEAFF TGCAGCGTTAGGGGGATTAACACTGAAGCTTTCTTT
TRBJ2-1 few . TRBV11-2 CASSFIRPIPRYNEQFF TGTGCCAGCAGCTTTATTCGGCCCATCCCCAGGTACAATGAGCAGTTCTTC
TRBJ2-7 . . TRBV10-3 CAISASLTGLSHEQYF TGTGCCATCAGTGCGTCCTTAACAGGGCTTTCCCACGAGCAGTACTTC
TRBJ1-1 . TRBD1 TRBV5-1 CASSPGQGGGANTEAFF TGCGCCAGCAGCCCGGGACAGGGAGGGGGTGCGAACACTGAAGCTTTCTTT
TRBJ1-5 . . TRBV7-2 CASSLGLINQPQHF TGTGCCAGCAGCCTAGGACTGATTAATCAGCCCCAGCATTTT